Each of the 16 T cell receptor beta chains below was sequenced from the same sample in a study of vaccination and CD4 T cells after COVID-19. Their specific antigens are unknown. The Oncomine TCR Beta short-read assay was applied to DNA of cultured CD4+ T cells. TCRdb called the PCR reads again in MiXCR, with one record for every CDR3 protein. The sample has several thousand distinct CDR3 sequences, about 40% seen once; the top ten hold 14%. Treatment of the sample: 10-day PBMC culture with coronavirus spike peptide pools or control peptides (ViraFEST assay). During the years 2011-2018, before the COVID-19 pandemic, the unexposed donor's CD4+ T cells were collected. Sequencing input: CD4+ T cells from blood, cultured in vitro. The receptors derive from a human donor in good health.

This clonotype was seen a handful of times. The chain employs TRBV6-1 and TRBJ2-7; 9 nucleotides agree with TRBD1. Germline V gives CDR1 MNHNS, CDR2 SASEGT. The ends lost 5 bases at V and 1 base at J; junction bases unmatched: 6. The length of the CDR3 is 15 residues. The CDR3 loop is CASSRDRGFSYEQYF. The DNA of the CDR3 is TGTGCCAGCAGTAGAGACAGGGGGTTTTCCTACGAGCAGTACTTC.

The chain uses TRBV20-1 and TRBJ1-1; the D is unclear. CDR1 is DFQATT and CDR2 is SNEGSKA in the germline V gene (reference sequence). The ends were cut back, 6 bases at V and 0 bases at J, with 17 bases in the middle. The CDR3 covers 15 residues. The CDR3 DNA reads TGCAGTGCCGAGAACCCCGGCAGAATGAACACTGAAGCTTTCTTT. This codes for CSAENPGRMNTEAFF.

This clonotype showed up just a few times. The chain has TRBV6-5 and TRBJ2-7; 9 bases map to TRBD1. Germline-derived CDR1 and CDR2 are MNHEY and SVGAGI. J lost 1 base, V lost 11 bases, and 9 bases had no gene match. The CDR3 is made up of 14 amino acids. The DNA for the CDR3 is TGTGCCGCAGTTCTGGGGACAGGGTCCTACGAGCAGTACTTC. It translates to CAAVLGTGSYEQYF.

This clonotype was seen only a few times. This chain uses TRBV20-1 with TRBJ2-5; 8 bases are shared with TRBD1. This CDR3 contains 14 residues. With 1 base clipped from V and 4 bases from J, the junction kept 5 bases outside the gene matches. Germline V gene lookup returns CDR1 DFQATT and CDR2 SNEGSKA (reference sequence). CDR3 in amino acids: CSARGGDRIETQYF. In nucleotides, the CDR3 is TGCAGTGCTAGAGGGGGGGACAGGATAGAGACCCAGTACTTC.

The chain couples TRBV7-9 to TRBJ2-3; D remains ambiguous. The CDR3 consists of 14 residues. Germline V gene data show CDR1 as SEHNR and CDR2 as FQNEAQ (reference sequence). The ends were cut back, 6 bases at V and 2 bases at J, with 12 bases in the middle. The CDR3 loop is CASRQTEYTDTQYF. The DNA of the CDR3 is TGTGCCAGCAGGCAGACCGAGTACACAGATACGCAGTATTTT.

V gene TRBV5-6 combines with J gene TRBJ1-1; maybe TRBD1 (5 bases). The CDR3 runs to 14 residues. The ends were cut back, 2 bases at V and 0 bases at J, with 8 bases in the middle. Germline CDR1 reads SGHDT; CDR2 reads YYEEEE. Written as DNA, the CDR3 is TGTGCCAGCAGCTTTTCAGGGATGAACACTGAAGCTTTCTTT. Translated: CASSFSGMNTEAFF.

The genes are TRBV29-1 and TRBJ1-2; D is perhaps TRBD1 (5 bases). The germline gives CDR1 SQVTM, CDR2 ANQGSEA. This CDR3 spans 12 amino acids. Trimming cost V 1 base and J 6 bases, with 9 bases left between them. The CDR3 DNA reads TGCAGCGTTGAAGCTTTCAGGGATGGCTACACCTTC. Residues: CSVEAFRDGYTF. The variable domain in full, with the rest retrieved from reference TRBV29-1 and TRBJ1-2, is SAVISQKPSRDICQRGTSLTIQCQVDSQVTMMFWYRQQPGQSLTLIATANQGSEATYESGFVIDKFPISRPNLTFSTLTVSNMSPEDSSIYLCSVEAFRDGYTFGSGTRLTVV.

The chain combines TRBV2 with TRBJ2-2; D not resolved. CDR1 and CDR2 (germline): SNHLY, FYNNEI. Trimming removed 6 bases at V and 1 base at J, with 9 bases between. The CDR3 is made up of 14 amino acids. DNA for the CDR3: TGTGCCAGCAGGATACGACAGAACACCGGGGAGCTGTTTTTT. Its translation is CASRIRQNTGELFF.

The J gene is TRBJ1-2, the V gene TRBV19; no firm D call. Germline V CDR1 and CDR2: LNHDA, SQIVND (reference sequence). The CDR3 is 14 amino acids. V lost 7 bases and J lost 4, with 16 bases in between. Here the CDR3 DNA reads TGTGCCAGTACTTCGACCCTCGCAAGCTATGGCTACACCTTC. Protein product: CASTSTLASYGYTF. Filled out from reference TRBV19 and TRBJ1-2, the complete variable domain reads DGGITQSPKYLFRKEGQNVTLSCEQNLNHDAMYWYRQDPGQGLRLIYYSQIVNDFQKGDIAEGYSVSREKKESFPLTVTSAQKNPTAFYLCASTSTLASYGYTFGSGTRLTVV.

This clonotype was recorded a few times. This chain joins TRBV6-5 and TRBJ1-5; D ambiguous. Trimming took 4 bases from V and 6 from J, leaving 13 bases between them. Germline loops: CDR1 MNHEY, CDR2 SVGAGI. This CDR3 contains 14 residues. CDR3 nucleotides: TGTGCCAGCAGTTTAGCCCTCGGCAGTCAGCCCCAGCATTTT. Amino acid sequence: CASSLALGSQPQHF.

This rearrangement joins TRBV7-7 to TRBJ2-2, with D perhaps given as TRBD1 or TRBD2 (6 bases each). The CDR3 sequence is 16 residues long. The V gene's germline CDR1 is SSHAT and CDR2 FNYEAQ (reference sequence). V gave up 5 bases and J gave up 6 bases, with 19 bases separating them. The CDR3 DNA follows: TGTGCCAGCAGCCTATTTGCAAGGGGGGCTTCCGGGGAGCTGTTTTTT. This codes for CASSLFARGASGELFF. Full variable domain (outside the CDR3, taken from reference TRBV7-7 and TRBJ2-2): GAGVSQSPRYKVTKRGQDVTLRCDPISSHATLYWYQQALGQGPEFLTYFNYEAQPDKSGLPSDRFSAERPEGSISTLTIQRTEQRDSAMYRCASSLFARGASGELFFGEGSRLTVL.

The gene calls are TRBV7-2 and TRBJ2-5, with 7 bases matching TRBD1. Trimming at V came to 5 bases and at J to 7 bases, leaving 7 bases not matched to a gene. This CDR3 has 13 residues. CDR1 is SGHTA, CDR2 FQGNSA, per germline. The CDR3 is CASSLGQKRTQYF. In DNA, the CDR3 is TGTGCCAGCAGCCTGGGACAGAAGCGGACCCAGTACTTC. Complete variable domain (other parts from reference TRBV7-2 and TRBJ2-5): GAGVSQSPSNKVTEKGKDVELRCDPISGHTALYWYRQSLGQGLEFLIYFQGNSAPDKSGLPSDRFSAERTGGSVSTLTIQRTQQEDSAVYLCASSLGQKRTQYFGPGTRLLVL.

A note on this clonotype: This may be a read error: a much more frequent sequence differs by one nucleotide. In DNA, the CDR3 is TGTGCCTGTGGCAGGTCCAATTCACCCCTCCGCTTT. Translating it yields CACGRSNSPLRF. V gene TRBV12-3 or TRBV12-4 combines with J gene TRBJ1-6; the D is unclear. The CDR3 totals 12 residues.

This clonotype is hyperexpanded (1% or more) by share. CDR3: CASSYDRAPYGYTF. CDR3 sequence (DNA): TGTGCCAGCAGTTACGACAGAGCTCCATATGGCTACACCTTC. The chain combines TRBV6-5 with TRBJ1-2; D may be TRBD1 (5 bases). CDR1 and CDR2 from the germline V gene are MNHEY and SVGAGI. The V end was cut by 2 bases, the J end by 5 bases, with 12 bases between. CDR3 length equals 14 residues.

The V gene is TRBV9, the J gene TRBJ1-1; D call uncertain. Germline lookup yields CDR1 SGDLS and CDR2 YYNGEE. V lost 4 bases to trimming and J lost 4 bases, with 14 bases between them. The CDR3 spans 14 residues. For the CDR3, the DNA is TGTGCCAGCAGCCCCTCAGACGGTCTCACTGAAGCTTTCTTT. The encoded protein is CASSPSDGLTEAFF.

This rearrangement joins TRBV10-2 to TRBJ1-1, with D perhaps TRBD1 (5 bases). V shed 0 bases and J shed 1 base, with 9 bases lying between them. CDR1 is WSHSY, CDR2 SAAADI, per germline. The CDR3 sequence is 15 residues long. CDR3 region: CASSESRGGNTEAFF. CDR3 sequence (DNA): TGCGCCAGCAGTGAGTCCCGGGGGGGGAACACTGAAGCTTTCTTT.